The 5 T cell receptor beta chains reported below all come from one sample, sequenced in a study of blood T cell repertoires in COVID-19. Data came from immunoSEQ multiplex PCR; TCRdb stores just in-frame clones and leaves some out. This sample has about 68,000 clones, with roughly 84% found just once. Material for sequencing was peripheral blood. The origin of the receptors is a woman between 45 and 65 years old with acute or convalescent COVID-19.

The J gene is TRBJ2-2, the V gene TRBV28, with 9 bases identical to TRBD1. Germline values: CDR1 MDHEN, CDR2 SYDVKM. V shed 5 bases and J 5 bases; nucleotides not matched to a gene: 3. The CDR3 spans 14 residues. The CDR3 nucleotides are TGTGCCAGCAGTACCGGACAGGGGACCGGGGAGCTGTTTTTT. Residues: CASSTGQGTGELFF. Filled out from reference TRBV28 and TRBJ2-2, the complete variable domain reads DVKVTQSSRYLVKRTGEKVFLECVQDMDHENMFWYRQDPGLGLRLIYFSYDVKMKEKGDIPEGYSVSREKKERFSLILESASTNQTSMYLCASSTGQGTGELFFGEGSRLTVL.

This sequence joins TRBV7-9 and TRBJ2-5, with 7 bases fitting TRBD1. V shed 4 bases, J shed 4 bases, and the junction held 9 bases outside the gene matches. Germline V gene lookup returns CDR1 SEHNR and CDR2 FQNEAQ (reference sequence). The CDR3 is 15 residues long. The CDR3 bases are TGTGCCAGCAGCTCCTGGACAGGTGGACGAGAGACCCAGTACTTC. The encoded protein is CASSSWTGGRETQYF. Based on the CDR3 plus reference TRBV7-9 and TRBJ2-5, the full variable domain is DTGVSQNPRHKITKRGQNVTFRCDPISEHNRLYWYRQTLGQGPEFLTYFQNEAQLEKSRLLSDRFSAERPKGSFSTLEIQRTEQGDSAMYLCASSSWTGGRETQYFGPGTRLLVL.

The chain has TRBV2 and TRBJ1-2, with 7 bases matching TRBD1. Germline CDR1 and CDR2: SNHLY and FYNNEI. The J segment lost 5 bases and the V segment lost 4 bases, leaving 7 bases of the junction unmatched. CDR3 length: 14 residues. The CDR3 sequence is CASSGFQGVYGYTF. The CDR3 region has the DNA TGTGCCAGCAGTGGGTTCCAGGGGGTATATGGCTACACCTTC.

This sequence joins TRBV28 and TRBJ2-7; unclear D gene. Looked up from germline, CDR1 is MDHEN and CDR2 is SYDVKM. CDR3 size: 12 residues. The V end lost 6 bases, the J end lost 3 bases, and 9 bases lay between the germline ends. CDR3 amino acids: CASRVPNYEQYF. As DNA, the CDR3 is TGTGCCAGCAGGGTGCCTAACTACGAGCAGTACTTC.

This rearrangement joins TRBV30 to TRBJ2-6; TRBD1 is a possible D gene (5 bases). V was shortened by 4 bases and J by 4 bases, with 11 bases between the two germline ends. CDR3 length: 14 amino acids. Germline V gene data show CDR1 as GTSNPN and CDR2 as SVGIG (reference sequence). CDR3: CAWMGHAGANVLTF. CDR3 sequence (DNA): TGTGCCTGGATGGGGCACGCAGGGGCCAACGTCCTGACTTTC.